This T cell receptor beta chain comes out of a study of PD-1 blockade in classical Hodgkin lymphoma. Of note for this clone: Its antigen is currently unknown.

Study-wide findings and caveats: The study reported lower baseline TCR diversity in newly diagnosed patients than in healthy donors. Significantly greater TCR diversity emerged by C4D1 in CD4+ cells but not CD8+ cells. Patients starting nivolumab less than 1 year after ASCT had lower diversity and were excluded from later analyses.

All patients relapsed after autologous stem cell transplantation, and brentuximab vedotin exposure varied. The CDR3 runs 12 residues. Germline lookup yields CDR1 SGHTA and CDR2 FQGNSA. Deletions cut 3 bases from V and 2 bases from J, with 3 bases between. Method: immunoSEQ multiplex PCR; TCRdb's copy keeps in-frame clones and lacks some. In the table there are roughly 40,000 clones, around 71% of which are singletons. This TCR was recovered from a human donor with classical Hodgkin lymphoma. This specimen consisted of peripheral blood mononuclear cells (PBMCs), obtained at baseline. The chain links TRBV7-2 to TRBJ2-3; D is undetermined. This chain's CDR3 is CASSFPTDTQYF. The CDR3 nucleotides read TGTGCCAGCAGCTTCCCCACAGATACGCAGTATTTT.